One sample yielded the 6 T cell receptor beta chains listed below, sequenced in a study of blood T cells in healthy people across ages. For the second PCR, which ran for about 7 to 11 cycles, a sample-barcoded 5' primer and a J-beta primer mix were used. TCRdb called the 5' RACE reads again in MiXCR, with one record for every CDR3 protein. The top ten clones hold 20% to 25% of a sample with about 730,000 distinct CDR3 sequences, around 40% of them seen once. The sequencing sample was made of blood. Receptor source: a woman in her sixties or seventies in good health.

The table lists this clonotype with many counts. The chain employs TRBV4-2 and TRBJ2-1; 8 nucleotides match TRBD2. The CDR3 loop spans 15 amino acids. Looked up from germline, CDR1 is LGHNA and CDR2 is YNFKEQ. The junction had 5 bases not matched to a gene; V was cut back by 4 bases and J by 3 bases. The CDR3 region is CASSLEREYYNEQFF. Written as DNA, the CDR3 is TGTGCCAGCAGCCTAGAGCGGGAGTACTACAATGAGCAGTTCTTC.

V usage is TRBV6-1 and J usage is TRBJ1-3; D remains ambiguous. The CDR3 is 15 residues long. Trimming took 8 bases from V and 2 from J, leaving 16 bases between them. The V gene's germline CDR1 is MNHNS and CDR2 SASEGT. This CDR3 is CASLSIRTTGNTIYF. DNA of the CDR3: TGTGCCAGCTTATCTATCCGTACGACTGGAAACACCATATATTTT.

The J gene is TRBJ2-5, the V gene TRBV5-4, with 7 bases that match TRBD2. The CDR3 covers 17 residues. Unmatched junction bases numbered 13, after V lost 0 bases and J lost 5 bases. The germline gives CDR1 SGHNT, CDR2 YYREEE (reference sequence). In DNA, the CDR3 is TGTGCCAGCAGCTTGGCAGGGCTAGCGGTTCGGGGGGAGACCCAGTACTTC. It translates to CASSLAGLAVRGETQYF.

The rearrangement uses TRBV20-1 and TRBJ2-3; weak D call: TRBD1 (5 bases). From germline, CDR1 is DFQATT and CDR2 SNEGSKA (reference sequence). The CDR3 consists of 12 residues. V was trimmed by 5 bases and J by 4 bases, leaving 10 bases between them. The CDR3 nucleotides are TGCAGTGCTTCACAGGTCTCAGATACGCAGTATTTT. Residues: CSASQVSDTQYF.

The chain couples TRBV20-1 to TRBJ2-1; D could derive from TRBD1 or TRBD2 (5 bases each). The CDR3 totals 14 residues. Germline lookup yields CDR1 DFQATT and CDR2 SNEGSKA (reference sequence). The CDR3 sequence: CSWSGTAVGNEQFF. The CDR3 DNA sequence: TGCAGCTGGTCGGGGACGGCCGTTGGTAATGAGCAGTTCTTC.

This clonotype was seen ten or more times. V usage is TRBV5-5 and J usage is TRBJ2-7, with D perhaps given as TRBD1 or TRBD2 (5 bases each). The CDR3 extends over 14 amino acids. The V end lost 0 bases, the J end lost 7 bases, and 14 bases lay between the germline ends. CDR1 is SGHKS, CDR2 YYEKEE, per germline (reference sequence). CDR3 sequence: CASSLEGTAWEQYF. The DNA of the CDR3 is TGTGCCAGCAGCTTGGAGGGGACGGCATGGGAGCAGTACTTC. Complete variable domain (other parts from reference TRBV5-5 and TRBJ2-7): DAGVTQSPTHLIKTRGQQVTLRCSPISGHKSVSWYQQVLGQGPQFIFQYYEKEERGRGNFPDRFSARQFPNYSSELNVNALLLGDSALYLCASSLEGTAWEQYFGPGTRLTVT.